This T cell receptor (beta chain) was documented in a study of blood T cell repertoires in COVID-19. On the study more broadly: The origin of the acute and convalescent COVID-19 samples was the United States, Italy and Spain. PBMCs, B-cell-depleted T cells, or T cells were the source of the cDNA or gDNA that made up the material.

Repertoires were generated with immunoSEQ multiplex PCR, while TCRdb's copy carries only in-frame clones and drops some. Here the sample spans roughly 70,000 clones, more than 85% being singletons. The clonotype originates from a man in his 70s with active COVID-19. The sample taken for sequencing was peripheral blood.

In nucleotides, the CDR3 is TGTGCCAGCAGCTCAACAGGTTCAACTAATGAAAAACTGTTTTTT. Translated: CASSSTGSTNEKLFF. The chain uses TRBV5-6 and TRBJ1-4, with D maybe TRBD1 (5 bases). Trimming took off 3 bases at V and 0 bases at J, with 9 bases between the two ends. Germline V CDR1 and CDR2: SGHDT, YYEEEE. The length of the CDR3 is 15 residues.